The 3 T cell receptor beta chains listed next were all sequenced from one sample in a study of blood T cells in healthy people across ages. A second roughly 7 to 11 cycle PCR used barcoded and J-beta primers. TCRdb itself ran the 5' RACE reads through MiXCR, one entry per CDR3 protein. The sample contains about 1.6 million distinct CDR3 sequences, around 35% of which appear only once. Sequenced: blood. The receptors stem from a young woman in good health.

The CDR3 spells CATSHGGTGQETQYF. CDR3 sequence (DNA): TGTGCCACCAGTCACGGGGGCACAGGACAAGAGACCCAGTACTTC. The chain couples TRBV24-1 to TRBJ2-5; tentatively, D is TRBD1 or TRBD2 (6 bases each). This CDR3 has 15 amino acids. V shed 6 bases and J shed 2 bases, with 15 bases lying between them. Germline loops: CDR1 KGHDR, CDR2 SFDVKD.

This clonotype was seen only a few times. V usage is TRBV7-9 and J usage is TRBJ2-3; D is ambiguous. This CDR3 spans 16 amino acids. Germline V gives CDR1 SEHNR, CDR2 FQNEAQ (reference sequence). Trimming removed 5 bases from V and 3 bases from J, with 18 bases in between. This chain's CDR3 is CASSPVPIRITDTQYF. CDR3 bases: TGTGCCAGCAGCCCCGTGCCAATCCGCATAACAGATACGCAGTATTTT.

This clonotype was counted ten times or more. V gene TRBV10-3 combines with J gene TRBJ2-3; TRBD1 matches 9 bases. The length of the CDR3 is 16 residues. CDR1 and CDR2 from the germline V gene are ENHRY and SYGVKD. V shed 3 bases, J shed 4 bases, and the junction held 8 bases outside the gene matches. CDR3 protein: CAISEQDRGQPDTQYF. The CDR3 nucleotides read TGTGCCATCAGTGAACAGGACAGGGGTCAGCCAGATACGCAGTATTTT.